Included here is one T cell receptor beta chain sequence, with context. Its antigen is not identified. These data are taken from a study of cytomegalovirus exposure and HLA in healthy donors. For the study at large: Among about 179 million T cells, an earlier analysis found 117 million unique TCR beta sequences. Of 300 to 450 genotyped donors, 81% clustered with self-reported Caucasian donors. Study outcomes and limitations: The authors enumerated roughly 180 TCR beta chains as linked to cytomegalovirus.

Primers: 60 Vbeta forward and 13 Jbeta reverse. The assay was immunoSEQ multiplex PCR, and TCRdb's table has in-frame clones only and misses some. The data show tens of thousands of clones, with 70% to 90% seen just once and almost 6% held by the top ten. CDR1 is SNHLY and CDR2 is FYNNEI in the germline V gene. This CDR3 is 13 amino acids long. The germline V and J ends were trimmed by 4 bases and 0 bases, with 4 bases remaining between them. The donors, nominally healthy at sampling, likely had unrecorded immune exposures. The chain employs TRBV2 and TRBJ1-5; D gene uncertain. This clonotype was obtained from a male donor in good health and CMV-seronegative. Material for sequencing was PBMCs. CDR3 coding DNA: TGTGCCAGCAGTGCTTCTAGCAATCAGCCCCAGCATTTT. Translating it yields CASSASSNQPQHF.